A single sample gave rise to the 27 T cell receptor beta chains below, sequenced in a study of early T cells in non-severe SARS-CoV-2 infection. TCRdb called the 5' RACE reads again in MiXCR, with one record for every CDR3 protein. The table records about 110,000 distinct CDR3 sequences, 11% of them present only once. Sequencing input: whole blood. These receptors were obtained from an adult who was a healthcare worker with PCR-confirmed SARS-CoV-2 infection or an uninfected control (not recorded which).

Many counts were recorded for this clonotype. The chain employs TRBV7-8 and TRBJ2-4, with D possibly being TRBD1 or TRBD2 (7 bases each). V lost 5 bases and J 6 bases, leaving 17 bases between the germline ends. The length of the CDR3 is 15 residues. Germline V gives CDR1 SGHVS, CDR2 FQNEAQ. CDR3 DNA sequence: TGTGCCAGCAGCCCCCAGGGGGGGATGGGAAACATTCAGTACTTC. As protein: CASSPQGGMGNIQYF. The full variable domain, rest sourced from reference TRBV7-8 and TRBJ2-4, is GAGVSQSPRYKVAKRGQDVALRCDPISGHVSLFWYQQALGQGPEFLTYFQNEAQLDKSGLPSDRFFAERPEGSVSTLKIQRTQQEDSAVYLCASSPQGGMGNIQYFGAGTRLSVL.

The DNA for the CDR3 is TGTGCCAGCAGTCCAGGGACTCCCCGAGAGACCCAGTACTTC. Residues: CASSPGTPRETQYF. The chain is built from TRBV12-3 or TRBV12-4 and TRBJ2-5, with D tentatively TRBD2 (6 bases). V dropped 5 bases and J dropped 4 bases, with 14 bases sitting between them. CDR3 length: 14 residues.

This clonotype has only a few counts. The V and J genes are TRBV29-1 and TRBJ2-1, with D hard to call. Trimming took off 5 bases at V and 5 bases at J, with 7 bases between the two ends. The CDR3 sequence is 11 residues long. Germline CDR1 SQVTM, CDR2 ANQGSEA. The CDR3 reads CSVSEHNEQFF. Here the CDR3 DNA reads TGCAGCGTTTCAGAGCACAATGAGCAGTTCTTC.

The chain has TRBV12-3 or TRBV12-4 and TRBJ1-1, with TRBD1 matching 7 bases. The CDR3 runs 13 residues. After removal of 7 bases from V and 5 bases from J, the junction contained 7 bases not matched to a gene. The CDR3 coding sequence is TGTGCCAGCACGACAGGGCTGAGTACTGAAGCTTTCTTT. Its protein is CASTTGLSTEAFF.

The sample holds a few counts of this clonotype. The chain couples TRBV28 to TRBJ1-4; 9 bases agree with TRBD1. Germline lookup yields CDR1 MDHEN and CDR2 SYDVKM. The CDR3 loop spans 14 amino acids. Trimming removed 4 bases from V and 5 bases from J; junction bases left unmatched: 2. As DNA, the CDR3 is TGTGCCAGCAGTTCGACAGGGGGAAATGAAAAACTGTTTTTT. As protein: CASSSTGGNEKLFF.

CDR3 region: CASSPGAGDEQFF. CDR3 in DNA: TGTGCCAGCAGCCCGGGGGCGGGCGATGAGCAGTTCTTC. The V call is TRBV12-3 or TRBV12-4, the J call TRBJ2-1; either TRBD1 or TRBD2 may fit D (6 bases each). Trimming left V 6 bases short and J 8 bases short, with 14 bases between. The CDR3 is 13 amino acids.

The chain uses TRBV29-1 and TRBJ2-7; D gene uncertain. The ends were cut back, 6 bases at V and 4 bases at J, with 10 bases in the middle. From germline, CDR1 is SQVTM and CDR2 ANQGSEA. The CDR3 length is 11 residues. CDR3 residues: CSVTTVYEQYF. CDR3 coding DNA: TGCAGCGTCACTACAGTATACGAGCAGTACTTC.

At least ten counts were recorded for this clonotype. V and J are TRBV20-1 and TRBJ2-3; 7 nucleotides match TRBD1. The CDR3 contains 12 residues. Trimming took 6 bases from V and 4 from J; bases not matched to a gene: 4. Germline loops: CDR1 DFQATT, CDR2 SNEGSKA (reference sequence). The CDR3 bases are TGCAGTGCCAGGGGGTCGTCAGATACGCAGTATTTT. Its translation is CSARGSSDTQYF.

This clonotype was detected a few times. This sequence joins TRBV6-1 and TRBJ2-3; TRBD2 matches 7 bases. Germline loops: CDR1 MNHNS, CDR2 SASEGT. After removal of 1 base from V and 4 bases from J, the junction contained 5 bases not matched to a gene. The CDR3 length is 15 residues. The DNA for the CDR3 is TGTGCCAGCAGTGAAGTGGCGGGAGAAGCAGATACGCAGTATTTT. It translates to CASSEVAGEADTQYF.

V is TRBV20-1 and J is TRBJ1-5; D is ambiguous. CDR3 length: 12 amino acids. Trimming took off 3 bases at V and 4 bases at J, with 7 bases between the two ends. The V gene's germline CDR1 is DFQATT and CDR2 SNEGSKA (reference sequence). The CDR3 loop is CSASNRNQPQHF. Written as DNA, the CDR3 is TGCAGTGCTAGCAACAGAAATCAGCCCCAGCATTTT.

In this sample, this clonotype turned up many times. J is TRBJ2-5 and V is TRBV18, with D perhaps assigned TRBD1 or TRBD2 (6 bases each). Trimming took off 3 bases at V and 5 bases at J, with 19 bases between the two ends. The germline V gene encodes CDR1 KGHSH and CDR2 LQKENI. The CDR3 covers 16 residues. The CDR3 bases are TGTGCCAGCTCACCCACCCAGGGGAGGCATGAGGAGACCCAGTACTTC. As protein: CASSPTQGRHEETQYF. The entire variable domain, with the rest obtained from reference TRBV18 and TRBJ2-5, is as follows: NAGVMQNPRHLVRRRGQEARLRCSPMKGHSHVYWYRQLPEEGLKFMVYLQKENIIDESGMPKERFSAEFPKEGPSILRIQQVVRGDSAAYFCASSPTQGRHEETQYFGPGTRLLVL.

This clonotype was picked up many times. CDR3 in DNA: TGCAGCGTTGGGGGGACAGAAGCTTTCTTT. Amino acids: CSVGGTEAFF. The gene calls are TRBV29-1 and TRBJ1-1; D is possibly TRBD1 (6 bases). V gave up 4 bases and J gave up 8 bases, with 8 bases separating them. The germline gives CDR1 SQVTM, CDR2 ANQGSEA. The CDR3 runs to 10 residues.

In this sample, this clonotype turned up many times. V and J are TRBV12-3 or TRBV12-4 and TRBJ1-2; D remains ambiguous. V lost 3 bases and J lost 8, with 7 bases in between. This CDR3 contains 11 residues. In DNA, the CDR3 is TGTGCCAGCAGTTTCGGGAGAGGCTACACCTTC. It is translated as CASSFGRGYTF.

As concerns this clonotype: The junction and the germline gene differ at one end; a read error may be behind it. The V and J genes are TRBV12-3 or TRBV12-4 and TRBJ2-7; D might be TRBD2 (6 bases). The CDR3 covers 15 residues. Here the CDR3 DNA reads TGTGCCAGCAGTCTAGCGATCCAGAGCTCCTACGAGCAGTACTTC. Translated: CASSLAIQSSYEQYF.

This clonotype was counted between two and nine times. V and J are TRBV12-3 or TRBV12-4 and TRBJ1-1, with TRBD1 matching 7 bases. J lost 11 bases, V lost 3 bases, and 9 bases had no gene match. This CDR3 has 13 residues. CDR3 region: CASSFRTGRMAFF. The DNA for the CDR3 is TGTGCCAGCAGTTTTCGGACAGGAAGGATGGCTTTCTTT.

This clonotype was found a few times. In DNA form, the CDR3 reads TGTGCCAGCAGATCCACCGGGACTTCTCTGCAGTATTTT. It encodes CASRSTGTSLQYF. The chain has TRBV6-2 or TRBV6-3 and TRBJ2-3; D perhaps matches TRBD2 (6 bases). The CDR3 consists of 13 residues. The germline V gene has CDR1 MNHEY and CDR2 SVGEGT. V shed 6 bases and J shed 11 bases, with 18 bases lying between them.

The rearrangement links TRBV28 to TRBJ1-1, with D possibly TRBD1 on 6 matching bases. Trimming removed 4 bases from V and 7 bases from J, with 10 bases in between. CDR3 size: 12 residues. The germline V gene encodes CDR1 MDHEN and CDR2 SYDVKM. DNA for the CDR3: TGTGCCAGCAGTTCCCACAGGGTTGAAGCTTTCTTT. Protein sequence: CASSSHRVEAFF. Filled out from reference TRBV28 and TRBJ1-1, the complete variable domain reads DVKVTQSSRYLVKRTGEKVFLECVQDMDHENMFWYRQDPGLGLRLIYFSYDVKMKEKGDIPEGYSVSREKKERFSLILESASTNQTSMYLCASSSHRVEAFFGQGTRLTVV.

This clonotype was seen more than once but under ten times. The rearrangement uses TRBV21-1 and TRBJ2-7; the table's D call of TRBD2 was not tested on the DNA. TRBV21-1 corresponds to a pseudogene. The CDR3 contains 15 residues. The CDR3, as DNA: TGTGCCAGCAGCAAGGGAGGGGGGATATCCTACGAGCAGTACTTC. This sequence encodes CASSKGGGISYEQYF.

Only a few counts were recorded for this clonotype. A read error may account for a junction end that differs from germline. This sequence joins TRBV3-1 and TRBJ1-1; TRBD1 matches at 9 bases. From germline, CDR1 is LGHDT and CDR2 YNNKEL (reference sequence). The CDR3 runs 13 residues. CDR3 DNA sequence: TGTGCCAGTTCCGGGACAGGGATTTCTGAAGTTTTCTTT. Encoded protein: CASSGTGISEVFF.

This chain connects TRBV5-1 to TRBJ2-7, with TRBD1 identical over 9 bases. Germline assignment: CDR1 SGHRS and CDR2 YFSETQ. The CDR3 is 14 residues long. Unmatched junction bases numbered 7, after V lost 4 bases and J lost 5 bases. CDR3 protein: CASSPGQGLNEQYF. DNA of the CDR3: TGCGCCAGCAGCCCTGGACAGGGGTTAAACGAGCAGTACTTC.

This clonotype was seen more than once but under ten times. This chain connects TRBV6-5 to TRBJ2-1; 7 bases align to TRBD2. CDR1 is MNHEY, CDR2 SVGAGI, per germline. The CDR3 totals 16 residues. The V segment lost 6 bases and the J segment 2 bases; nucleotides outside the gene matches: 10. The CDR3 protein is CASRVRAGPPYNEQFF. The DNA for the CDR3 is TGTGCCAGCAGAGTTAGAGCGGGACCCCCCTACAATGAGCAGTTCTTC.

The sample holds a few counts of this clonotype. The gene calls are TRBV5-1 and TRBJ2-1; perhaps D is TRBD1 or TRBD2 (5 bases each). The V and J ends lost 4 bases and 7 bases respectively, with 18 bases between them. This CDR3 spans 15 amino acids. CDR1 is SGHRS, CDR2 YFSETQ, per germline. The CDR3 loop is CASSPSGGFENEQFF. In DNA form, the CDR3 reads TGCGCCAGCAGCCCCTCTGGGGGATTTGAAAATGAGCAGTTCTTC.

Points on this clonotype: A much larger clone sits a single nucleotide away, making a read error possible. V gene TRBV15 combines with J gene TRBJ2-5; 7 bases align to TRBD2. The CDR3 consists of 16 residues. With 3 bases clipped from V and 5 bases from J, the junction kept 12 bases outside the gene matches. Per the germline V gene, CDR1 is LNHNV and CDR2 is YYDKDF (reference sequence). In DNA form, the CDR3 reads TGTGCCACCAGCAGCGACGGAGCGTCGGGGGGTGAGACCCAGTACTTC. It is translated as CATSSDGASGGETQYF. Variable domain in full (rest from reference TRBV15 and TRBJ2-5): DAMVIQNPRYQVTQFGKPVTLSCSQTLNHNVMYWYQQKSSQAPKLLFHYYDKDFNNEADTPDNFQSRRPNTSFCFLDIRSPGLGDTAMYLCATSSDGASGGETQYFGPGTRLLVL.

The V gene is TRBV28, the J gene TRBJ1-5; tentative D call: TRBD1 (6 bases). CDR3 length: 16 residues. CDR1 and CDR2 (germline): MDHEN, SYDVKM. The V end lost 7 bases, the J end lost 9 bases, and 25 bases lay between the germline ends. CDR3 sequence reads: CASTINLWQGMVPQHF. The CDR3 DNA reads as TGTGCCAGCACTATAAACCTCTGGCAGGGGATGGTGCCCCAGCATTTT.

This clonotype was observed many times. The chain carries TRBV3-1 and TRBJ2-5; no clear D. The ends were cut back, 1 base at V and 5 bases at J, with 11 bases in the middle. The CDR3 has 14 residues. Germline CDR1 and CDR2: LGHDT and YNNKEL (reference sequence). The CDR3: CASSQVVRGETQYF. The CDR3 coding sequence is TGTGCCAGCAGCCAAGTAGTACGAGGCGAGACCCAGTACTTC.

This clonotype was picked up a small number of times. The V call is TRBV6-1, the J call TRBJ2-7, with D perhaps matching TRBD2 (6 bases). Germline CDR1 is MNHNS and CDR2 is SASEGT. The CDR3 is made up of 13 amino acids. V was trimmed by 3 bases and J by 5 bases, leaving 11 bases between them. In nucleotides, the CDR3 is TGTGCCAGCAGTGAGGTGGGAGGCCACGAGCAGTACTTC. Encoded protein: CASSEVGGHEQYF.

This clonotype was counted ten times or more. The chain employs TRBV28 and TRBJ2-7; D might be TRBD2 (6 bases). The length of the CDR3 is 12 residues. The germline CDR1 and CDR2 sequences are MDHEN and SYDVKM. Trimming took off 3 bases at V and 12 bases at J, with 15 bases between the two ends. Here the CDR3 DNA reads TGTGCCAGCAGTTTCCGGGACTCAAATCCGTACTTC. This sequence encodes CASSFRDSNPYF. Based on the CDR3 plus reference TRBV28 and TRBJ2-7, the full variable domain is DVKVTQSSRYLVKRTGEKVFLECVQDMDHENMFWYRQDPGLGLRLIYFSYDVKMKEKGDIPEGYSVSREKKERFSLILESASTNQTSMYLCASSFRDSNPYFGPGTRLTVT.